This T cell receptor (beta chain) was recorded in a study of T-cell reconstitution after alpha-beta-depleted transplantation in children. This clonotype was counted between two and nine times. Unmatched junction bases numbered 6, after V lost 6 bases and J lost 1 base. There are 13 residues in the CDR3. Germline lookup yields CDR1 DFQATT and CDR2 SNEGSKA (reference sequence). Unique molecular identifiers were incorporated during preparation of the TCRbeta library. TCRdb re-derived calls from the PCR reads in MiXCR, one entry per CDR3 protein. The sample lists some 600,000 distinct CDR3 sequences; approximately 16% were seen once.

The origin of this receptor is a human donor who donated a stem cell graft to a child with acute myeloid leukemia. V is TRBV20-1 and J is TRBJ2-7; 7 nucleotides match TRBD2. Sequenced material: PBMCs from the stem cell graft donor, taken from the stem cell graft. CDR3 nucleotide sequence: TGCAGTGCGGTGGGGGGGGGGTCCTACGAGCAGTACTTC. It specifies CSAVGGGSYEQYF.